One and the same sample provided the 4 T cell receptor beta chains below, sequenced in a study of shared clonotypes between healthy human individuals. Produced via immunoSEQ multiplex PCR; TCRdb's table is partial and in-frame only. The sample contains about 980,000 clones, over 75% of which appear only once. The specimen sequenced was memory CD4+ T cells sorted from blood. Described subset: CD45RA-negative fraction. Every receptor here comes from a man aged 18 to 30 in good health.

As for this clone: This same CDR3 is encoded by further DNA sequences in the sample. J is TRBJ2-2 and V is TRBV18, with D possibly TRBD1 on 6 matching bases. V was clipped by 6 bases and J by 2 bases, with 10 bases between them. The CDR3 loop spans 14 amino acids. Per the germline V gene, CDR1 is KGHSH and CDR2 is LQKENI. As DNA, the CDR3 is TGTGCCAGCTCCCCGACAGGAAACACCGGGGAGCTGTTTTTT. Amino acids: CASSPTGNTGELFF.

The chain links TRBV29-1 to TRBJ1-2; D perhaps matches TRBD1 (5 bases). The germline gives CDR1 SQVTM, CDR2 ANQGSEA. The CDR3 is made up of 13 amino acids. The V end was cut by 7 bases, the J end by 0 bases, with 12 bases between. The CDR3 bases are TGCAGCGCCTCAGGGACTACTAACTATGGCTACACCTTC. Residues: CSASGTTNYGYTF.

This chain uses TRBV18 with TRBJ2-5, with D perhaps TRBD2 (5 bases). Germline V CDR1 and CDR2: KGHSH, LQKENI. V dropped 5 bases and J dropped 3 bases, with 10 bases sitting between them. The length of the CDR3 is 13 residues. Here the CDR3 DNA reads TGTGCCAGCTCAAGTAATAGCGAAGAGACCCAGTACTTC. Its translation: CASSSNSEETQYF. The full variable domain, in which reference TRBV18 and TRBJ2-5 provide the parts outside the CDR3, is NAGVMQNPRHLVRRRGQEARLRCSPMKGHSHVYWYRQLPEEGLKFMVYLQKENIIDESGMPKERFSAEFPKEGPSILRIQQVVRGDSAAYFCASSSNSEETQYFGPGTRLLVL.

The DNA of the CDR3 is TGTGCCAGCAGCTCGGACAGGGGGCCGGGCTACGAGCAGTACTTC. It translates to CASSSDRGPGYEQYF. This chain joins TRBV7-9 and TRBJ2-7, with TRBD1 matching 11 bases. V lost 4 bases, J lost 3 bases, and 5 bases stayed unmatched. The CDR3 is 15 amino acids. Germline V lookup: CDR1 SEHNR, CDR2 FQNEAQ (reference sequence).